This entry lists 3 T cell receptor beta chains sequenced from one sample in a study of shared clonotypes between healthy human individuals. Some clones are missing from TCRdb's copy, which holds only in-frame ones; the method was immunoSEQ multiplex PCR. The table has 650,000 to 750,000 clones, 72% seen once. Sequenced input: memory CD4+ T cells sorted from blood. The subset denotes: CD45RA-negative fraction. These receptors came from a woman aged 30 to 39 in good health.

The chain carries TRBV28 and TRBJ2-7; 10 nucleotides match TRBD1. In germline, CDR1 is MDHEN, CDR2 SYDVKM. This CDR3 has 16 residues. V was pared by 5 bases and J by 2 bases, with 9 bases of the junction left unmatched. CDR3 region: CASSLLSGTGAYEQYF. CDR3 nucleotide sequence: TGTGCCAGCAGTCTTCTAAGTGGGACAGGGGCCTACGAGCAGTACTTC.

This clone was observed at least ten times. The DNA for the CDR3 is TGTGCCAGCAGCCAAGATCCCGGGAGAAGGACAGTATACGAGCAGTACTTC. Protein sequence: CASSQDPGRRTVYEQYF. This sequence joins TRBV14 and TRBJ2-7, with D possibly being TRBD1 or TRBD2 (6 bases each). The CDR3 contains 17 residues. Trimming shortened V by 0 bases and J by 4 bases, and 19 bases separated the two germline ends. Germline V CDR1 and CDR2: SGHDN, FVKESK.

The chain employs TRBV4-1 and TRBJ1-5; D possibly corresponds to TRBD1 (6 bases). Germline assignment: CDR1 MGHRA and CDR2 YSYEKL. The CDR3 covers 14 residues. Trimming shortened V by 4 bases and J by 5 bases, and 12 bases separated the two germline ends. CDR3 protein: CASSREDSYQPQHF. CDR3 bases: TGCGCCAGCAGCCGAGAGGACAGCTATCAGCCCCAGCATTTT.